This T cell receptor (beta chain) is from a study of blood T cell repertoires in COVID-19. Study details: Samples taken during acute and convalescent COVID-19 were collected in the United States, Italy and Spain.

Germline CDR1 SEHNR, CDR2 FQNEAQ (reference sequence). Trimming shortened V by 5 bases and J by 10 bases, and 16 bases separated the two germline ends. This CDR3 spans 13 amino acids. Per the study methods: Counts of nucleated cells, estimated from reference gene primer amplification, were obtained. The method was immunoSEQ multiplex PCR; TCRdb's version includes in-frame clones alone and lacks a portion of them. The DNA was the basis for D and trimming; V, J and clone size are from that table. The data contain over 150,000 clones, approximately 86% of them seen just once; the ten biggest clones take up 0.55% to 0.6%.

The origin of this receptor is a man aged 55 to 70 with COVID-19, enrolled during active disease. The J gene is TRBJ2-3, the V gene TRBV7-9; TRBD2 is a possible D gene (6 bases). The source material was peripheral blood. Written as DNA, the CDR3 is TGTGCCAGCAGCCTCCCCGGGGGATTGTCGCAGTATTTT. Translation: CASSLPGGLSQYF.